Given below is one T cell receptor (beta chain) in context. Antigen specificity is unknown. The identical CDR3 is also encoded by other nucleotide sequences in the sample. The data stem from a study of somatic mutations in cytotoxic T cells in rheumatoid arthritis. Notes on the study in general: Of around 60 patients, under 10 had a largest CD8+ clone that exceeded 20% of CD8+ cells.

The assay was immunoSEQ multiplex PCR, and TCRdb's table has in-frame clones only and misses some. The table lists roughly 10,000 clones, roughly 80% of them singletons. Healthy control status was assigned to blood donors, whose median age was roughly 56 years (range about 21-70) and of whom about 58% were female. Germline V CDR1 and CDR2: MNHEY, SMNVEV (reference sequence). This CDR3 region has 15 residues. J was trimmed by 6 bases and V by 1 base; bases with no gene match: 5. This chain links TRBV27 with TRBJ2-2; 7 bases match TRBD2. Sample: CD8+ T cells sorted from blood. The receptor's source is a man aged 45-65 years in good health. Written as DNA, the CDR3 is TGTGCCAGCAGTTTATGGGGGGGGGTTTCCGGGGAGCTGTTTTTT. Its translation: CASSLWGGVSGELFF.